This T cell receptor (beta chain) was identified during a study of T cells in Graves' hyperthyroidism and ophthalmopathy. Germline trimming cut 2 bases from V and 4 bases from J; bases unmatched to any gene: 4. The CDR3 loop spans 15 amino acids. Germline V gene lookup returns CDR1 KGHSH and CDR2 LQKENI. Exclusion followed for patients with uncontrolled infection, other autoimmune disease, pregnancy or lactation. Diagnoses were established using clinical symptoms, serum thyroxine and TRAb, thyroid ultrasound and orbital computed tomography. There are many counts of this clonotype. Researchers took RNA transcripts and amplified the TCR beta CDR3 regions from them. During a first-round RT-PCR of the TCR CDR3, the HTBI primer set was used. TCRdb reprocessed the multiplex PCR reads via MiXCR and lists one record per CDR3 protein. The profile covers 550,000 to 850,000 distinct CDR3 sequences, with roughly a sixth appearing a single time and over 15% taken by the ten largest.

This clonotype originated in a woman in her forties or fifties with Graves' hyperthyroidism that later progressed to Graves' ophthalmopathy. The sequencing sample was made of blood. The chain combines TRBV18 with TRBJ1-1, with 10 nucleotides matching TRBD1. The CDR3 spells CASSPGQGEITEAFF. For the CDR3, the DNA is TGTGCCAGCTCACCAGGACAGGGGGAGATCACTGAAGCTTTCTTT.